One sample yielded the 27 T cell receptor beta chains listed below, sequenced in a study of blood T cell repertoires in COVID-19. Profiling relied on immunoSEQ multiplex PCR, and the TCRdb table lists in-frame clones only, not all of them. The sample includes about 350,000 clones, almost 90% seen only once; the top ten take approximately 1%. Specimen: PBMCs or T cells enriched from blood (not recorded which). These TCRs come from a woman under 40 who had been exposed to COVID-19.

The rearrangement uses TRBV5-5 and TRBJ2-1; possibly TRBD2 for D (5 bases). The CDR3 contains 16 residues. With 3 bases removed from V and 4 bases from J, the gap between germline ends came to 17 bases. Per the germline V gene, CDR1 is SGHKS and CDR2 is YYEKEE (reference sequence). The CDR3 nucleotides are TGTGCCAGCAGCTCACCTGAAGGACTCCCTTACAATGAGCAGTTCTTC. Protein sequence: CASSSPEGLPYNEQFF.

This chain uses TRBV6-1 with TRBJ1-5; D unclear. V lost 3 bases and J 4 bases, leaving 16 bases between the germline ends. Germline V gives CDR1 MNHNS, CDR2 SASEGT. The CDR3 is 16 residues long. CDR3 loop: CASSEVPAGLNQPQHF. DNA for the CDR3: TGTGCCAGCAGTGAGGTACCGGCGGGCCTGAATCAGCCCCAGCATTTT.

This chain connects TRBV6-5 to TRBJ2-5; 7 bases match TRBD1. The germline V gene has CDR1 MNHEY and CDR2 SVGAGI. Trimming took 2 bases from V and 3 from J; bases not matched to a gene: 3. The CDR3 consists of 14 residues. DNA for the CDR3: TGTGCCAGCAGTTACCCTGGACAGGAAGAGACCCAGTACTTC. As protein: CASSYPGQEETQYF.

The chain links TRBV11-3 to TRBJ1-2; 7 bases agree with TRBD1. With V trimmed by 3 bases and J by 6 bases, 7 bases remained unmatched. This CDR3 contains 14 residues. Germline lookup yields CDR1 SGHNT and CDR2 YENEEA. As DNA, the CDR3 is TGTGCCAGCAGCTTTGGACAGGTTATAGATGGCTACACCTTC. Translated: CASSFGQVIDGYTF.

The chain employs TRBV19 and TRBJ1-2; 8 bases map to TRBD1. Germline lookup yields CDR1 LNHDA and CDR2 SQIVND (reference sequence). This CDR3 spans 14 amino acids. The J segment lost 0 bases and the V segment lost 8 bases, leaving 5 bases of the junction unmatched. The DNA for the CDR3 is TGTGCCAGTCATAGGGACAGGACTAACTATGGCTACACCTTC. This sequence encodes CASHRDRTNYGYTF.

The CDR3 coding sequence is TGTGCCAGCAGCTTGGTAGCCAGGGAAGGTGAGCAGTTCTTC. Translation gives CASSLVAREGEQFF. The chain recombines TRBV5-8 with TRBJ2-1, with a tentative D call TRBD1 (5 bases). The germline gives CDR1 SGHTS, CDR2 YDEGEE. Trimming stripped 0 bases from V and 9 bases from J, with 13 bases between. The CDR3 contains 14 residues.

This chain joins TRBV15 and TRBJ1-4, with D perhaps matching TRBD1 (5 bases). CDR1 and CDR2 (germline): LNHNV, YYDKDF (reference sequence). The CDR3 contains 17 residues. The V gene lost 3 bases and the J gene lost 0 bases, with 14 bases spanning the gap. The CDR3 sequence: CATSRPRLTATNEKLFF. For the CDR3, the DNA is TGTGCCACCAGCAGGCCCCGACTGACAGCAACTAATGAAAAACTGTTTTTT.

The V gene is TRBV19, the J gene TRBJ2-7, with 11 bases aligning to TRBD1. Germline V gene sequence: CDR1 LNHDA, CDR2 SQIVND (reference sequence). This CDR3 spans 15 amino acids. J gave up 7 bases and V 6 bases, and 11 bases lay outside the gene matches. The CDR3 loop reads CASRGPGQGEREQYF. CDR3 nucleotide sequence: TGTGCCAGTAGAGGGCCGGGACAGGGGGAAAGGGAGCAGTACTTC.

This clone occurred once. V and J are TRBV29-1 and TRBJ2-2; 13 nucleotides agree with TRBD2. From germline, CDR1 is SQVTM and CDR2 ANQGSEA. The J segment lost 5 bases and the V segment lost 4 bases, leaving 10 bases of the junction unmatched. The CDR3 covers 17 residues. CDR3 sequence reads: CSVGQGLAGIGTGELFF. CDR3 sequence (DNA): TGCAGCGTTGGCCAGGGACTAGCGGGAATAGGAACCGGGGAGCTGTTTTTT.

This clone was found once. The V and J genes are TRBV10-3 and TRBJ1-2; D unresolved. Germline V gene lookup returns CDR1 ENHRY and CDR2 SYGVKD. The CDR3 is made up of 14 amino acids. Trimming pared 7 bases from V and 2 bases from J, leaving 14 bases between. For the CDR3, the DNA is TGTGCCATCACTACCCCCTTGGGCAACTATGGCTACACCTTC. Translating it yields CAITTPLGNYGYTF.

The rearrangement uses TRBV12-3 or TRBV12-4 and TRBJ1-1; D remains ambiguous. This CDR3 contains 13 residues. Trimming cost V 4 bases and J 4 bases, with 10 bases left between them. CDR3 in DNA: TGTGCCAGCAGTTCCCCCTATGTCACTGAAGCTTTCTTT. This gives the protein CASSSPYVTEAFF.

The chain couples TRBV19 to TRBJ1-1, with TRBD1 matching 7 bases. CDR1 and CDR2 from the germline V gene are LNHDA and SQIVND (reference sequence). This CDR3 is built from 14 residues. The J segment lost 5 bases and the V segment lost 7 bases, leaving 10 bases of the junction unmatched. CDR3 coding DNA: TGTGCCAGTAAACACCGGACAGGCGGAACTGAAGCTTTCTTT. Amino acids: CASKHRTGGTEAFF.

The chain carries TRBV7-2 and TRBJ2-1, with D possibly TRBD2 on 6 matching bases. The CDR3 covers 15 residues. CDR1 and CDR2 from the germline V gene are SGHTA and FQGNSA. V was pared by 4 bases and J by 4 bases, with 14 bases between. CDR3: CASSSGLILYNEQFF. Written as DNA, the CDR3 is TGTGCCAGCAGCTCTGGACTAATTTTGTACAATGAGCAGTTCTTC.

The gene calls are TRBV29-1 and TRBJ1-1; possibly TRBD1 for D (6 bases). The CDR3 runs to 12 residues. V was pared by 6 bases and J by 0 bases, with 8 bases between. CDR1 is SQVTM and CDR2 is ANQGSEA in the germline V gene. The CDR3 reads CSVGGLNTEAFF. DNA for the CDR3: TGCAGCGTAGGGGGACTGAACACTGAAGCTTTCTTT.

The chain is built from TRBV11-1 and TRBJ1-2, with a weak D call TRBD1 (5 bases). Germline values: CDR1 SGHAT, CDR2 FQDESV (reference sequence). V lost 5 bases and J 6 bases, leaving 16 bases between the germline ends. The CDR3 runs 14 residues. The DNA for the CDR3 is TGTGCCAGCAGCCCCCGTGGGGGAGGAAATGGCTACACCTTC. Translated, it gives CASSPRGGGNGYTF. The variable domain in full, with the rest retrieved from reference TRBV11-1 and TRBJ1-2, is EAEVAQSPRYKITEKSQAVAFWCDPISGHATLYWYRQILGQGPELLVQFQDESVVDDSQLPKDRFSAERLKGVDSTLKIQPAELGDSAMYLCASSPRGGGNGYTFGSGTRLTVV.

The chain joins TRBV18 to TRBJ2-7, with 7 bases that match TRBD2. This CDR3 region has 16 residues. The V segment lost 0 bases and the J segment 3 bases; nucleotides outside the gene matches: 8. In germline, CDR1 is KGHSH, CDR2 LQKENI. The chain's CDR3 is CASSPPSGTTYYEQYF. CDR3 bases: TGTGCCAGCTCACCACCGAGCGGGACTACCTACTACGAGCAGTACTTC.

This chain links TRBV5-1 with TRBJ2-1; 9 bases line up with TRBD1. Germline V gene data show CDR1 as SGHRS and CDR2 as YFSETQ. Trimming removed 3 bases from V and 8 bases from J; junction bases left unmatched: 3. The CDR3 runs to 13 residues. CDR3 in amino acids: CASSYGTGYEQFF. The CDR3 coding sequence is TGCGCCAGCAGCTACGGGACAGGGTATGAGCAGTTCTTC. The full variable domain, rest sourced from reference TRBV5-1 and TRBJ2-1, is KAGVTQTPRYLIKTRGQQVTLSCSPISGHRSVSWYQQTPGQGLQFLFEYFSETQRNKGNFPGRFSGRQFSNSRSEMNVSTLELGDSALYLCASSYGTGYEQFFGPGTRLTVL.

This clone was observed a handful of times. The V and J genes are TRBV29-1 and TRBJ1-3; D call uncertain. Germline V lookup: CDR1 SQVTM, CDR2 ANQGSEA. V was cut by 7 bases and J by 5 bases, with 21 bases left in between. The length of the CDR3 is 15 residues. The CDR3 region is CSDLLRGGTRNTIYF. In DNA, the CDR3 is TGCAGCGACCTTTTGCGGGGAGGCACGAGAAACACCATATATTTT.

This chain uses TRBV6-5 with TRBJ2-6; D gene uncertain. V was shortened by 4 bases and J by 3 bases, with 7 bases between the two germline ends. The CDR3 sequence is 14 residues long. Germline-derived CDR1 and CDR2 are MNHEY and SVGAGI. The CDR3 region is CASSSPVGANVLTF. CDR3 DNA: TGTGCCAGCAGTTCCCCGGTTGGGGCCAACGTCCTGACTTTC.

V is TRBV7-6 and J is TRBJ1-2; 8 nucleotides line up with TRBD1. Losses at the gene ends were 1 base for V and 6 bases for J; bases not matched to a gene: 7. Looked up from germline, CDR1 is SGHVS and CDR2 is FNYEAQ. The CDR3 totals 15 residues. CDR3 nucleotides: TGTGCCAGCAGCTTAGGCCCGGGACAGGCGGATGGCTACACCTTC. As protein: CASSLGPGQADGYTF.

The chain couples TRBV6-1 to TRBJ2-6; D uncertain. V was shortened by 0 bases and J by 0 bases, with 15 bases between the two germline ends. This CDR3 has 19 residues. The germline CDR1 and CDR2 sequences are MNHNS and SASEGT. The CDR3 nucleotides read TGTGCCAGCAGTGAAGCCGCCGGGTCCTACCACTCTGGGGCCAACGTCCTGACTTTC. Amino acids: CASSEAAGSYHSGANVLTF.

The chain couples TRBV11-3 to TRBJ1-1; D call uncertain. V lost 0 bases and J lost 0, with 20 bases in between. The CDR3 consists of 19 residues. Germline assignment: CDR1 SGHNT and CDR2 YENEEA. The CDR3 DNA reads TGTGCCAGCAGCTTAGATCAATTAATGGGGAGAAGAATGAACACTGAAGCTTTCTTT. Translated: CASSLDQLMGRRMNTEAFF.

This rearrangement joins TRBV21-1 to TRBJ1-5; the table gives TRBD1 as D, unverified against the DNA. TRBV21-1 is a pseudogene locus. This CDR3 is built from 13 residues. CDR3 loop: CDDIPEPGDIQHF. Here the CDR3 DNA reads TGTGACGATATTCCAGAGCCAGGGGATATCCAGCATTTT.

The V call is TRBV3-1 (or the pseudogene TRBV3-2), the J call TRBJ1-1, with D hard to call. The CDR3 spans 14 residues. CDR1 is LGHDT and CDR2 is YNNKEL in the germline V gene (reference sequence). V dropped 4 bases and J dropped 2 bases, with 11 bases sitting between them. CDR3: CASSPIPGNTEAFF. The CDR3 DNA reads TGTGCCAGCAGCCCGATACCGGGTAACACTGAAGCTTTCTTT.

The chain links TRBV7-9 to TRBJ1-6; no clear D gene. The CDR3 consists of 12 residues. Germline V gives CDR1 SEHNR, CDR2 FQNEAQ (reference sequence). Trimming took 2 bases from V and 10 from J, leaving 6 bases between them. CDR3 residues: CASSLIESPLHF. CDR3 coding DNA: TGTGCCAGCAGCTTAATCGAGTCACCCCTCCACTTT.

Here the CDR3 DNA reads TGTGCCAGCTCACTCCGGGACAGAGCGTCCGACACTGAAGCTTTCTTT. Its protein is CASSLRDRASDTEAFF. The gene calls are TRBV18 and TRBJ1-1; 7 nucleotides align to TRBD1. The CDR3 spans 16 residues. Germline CDR1 reads KGHSH; CDR2 reads LQKENI. Trimming at V came to 4 bases and at J to 3 bases, leaving 11 bases not matched to a gene. The variable domain in full, with the rest retrieved from reference TRBV18 and TRBJ1-1, is NAGVMQNPRHLVRRRGQEARLRCSPMKGHSHVYWYRQLPEEGLKFMVYLQKENIIDESGMPKERFSAEFPKEGPSILRIQQVVRGDSAAYFCASSLRDRASDTEAFFGQGTRLTVV.

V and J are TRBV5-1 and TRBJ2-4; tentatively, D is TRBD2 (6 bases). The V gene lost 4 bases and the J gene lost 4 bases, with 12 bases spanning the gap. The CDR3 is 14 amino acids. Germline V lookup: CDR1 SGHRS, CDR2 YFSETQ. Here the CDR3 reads CASSPAGWKNIQYF. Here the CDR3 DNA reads TGCGCCAGCAGCCCCGCGGGATGGAAAAACATTCAGTACTTC.